The 18 T cell receptor beta chains presented below share a single source sample, sequenced in a study of cytomegalovirus exposure and HLA in healthy donors. PCR employed 60 Vbeta and 13 Jbeta primers. Using immunoSEQ multiplex PCR, the repertoire was profiled, and TCRdb retains in-frame clones only, with some absent. The data show tens of thousands of clones, approximately 70% seen once. Input material: PBMCs. These receptors all come from a male donor in good health and CMV-seropositive.

V gene TRBV7-2 combines with J gene TRBJ1-4, with TRBD1 identical over 7 bases. The CDR3 extends over 15 amino acids. CDR1 is SGHTA and CDR2 is FQGNSA in the germline V gene. V shed 5 bases, J shed 4 bases, and the junction held 7 bases outside the gene matches. The CDR3 sequence: CASSLQGSHNEKLFF. The DNA for the CDR3 is TGTGCCAGCAGCCTACAGGGGAGCCATAATGAAAAACTGTTTTTT.

The chain employs TRBV21-1 and TRBJ1-1; no DNA check was done on the table's D call, TRBD1. TRBV21-1 is a recognized pseudogene. The CDR3 consists of 16 residues. The CDR3 region has the DNA TGTGCCAGCAGCCCACAGAGGGGGCAAAAGCACACTGAAGCTTTCTTT. Its protein product is CASSPQRGQKHTEAFF.

The chain carries TRBV5-6 and TRBJ1-4, with 9 nucleotides matching TRBD1. CDR1 and CDR2 (germline): SGHDT, YYEEEE. This CDR3 region has 17 residues. V shed 0 bases and J 7 bases; nucleotides not matched to a gene: 10. The CDR3 sequence is CASSLVGSGQGSEKLFF. The CDR3 region has the DNA TGTGCCAGCAGCTTGGTCGGGTCGGGACAGGGAAGTGAAAAACTGTTTTTT.

The V gene is TRBV14, the J gene TRBJ2-7; no firm D call. V was trimmed by 4 bases and J by 4 bases, leaving 11 bases between them. This CDR3 contains 13 residues. CDR1 is SGHDN and CDR2 is FVKESK in the germline V gene. As DNA, the CDR3 is TGTGCCAGCAGCCCCCCCTCGGGTTACGAGCAGTACTTC. It encodes CASSPPSGYEQYF.

This clone has a single count. The V gene is TRBV5-1, the J gene TRBJ2-1; 7 bases fit TRBD1. This CDR3 has 14 amino acids. Unmatched junction bases numbered 2, after V lost 2 bases and J lost 3 bases. Germline loops: CDR1 SGHRS, CDR2 YFSETQ. DNA for the CDR3: TGCGCCAGCAGCTTCCAGGGGGACTACAATGAGCAGTTCTTC. This translates into CASSFQGDYNEQFF.

In DNA, the CDR3 is TGCGCCAGCAGCGAGGGACTAGCGGGTGTCTCCTACAATGAGCAGTTCTTC. It yields the protein CASSEGLAGVSYNEQFF. The gene calls are TRBV10-1 and TRBJ2-1, with 12 bases that match TRBD2. The CDR3 spans 17 residues. CDR1 is WNHNN, CDR2 SYGVQD, per germline (reference sequence). Germline trimming cut 6 bases from V and 0 bases from J; bases unmatched to any gene: 6.

This chain joins TRBV5-6 and TRBJ1-2; tentatively, D is TRBD1 (5 bases). V lost 1 base and J lost 0, with 13 bases in between. From germline, CDR1 is SGHDT and CDR2 YYEEEE. This CDR3 has 16 residues. The CDR3 DNA reads as TGTGCCAGCAGCTTGACAGGTGACTTAGCTAACTATGGCTACACCTTC. Translated: CASSLTGDLANYGYTF.

The V call is TRBV5-6, the J call TRBJ1-5, with D possibly TRBD1 on 6 matching bases. Germline loops: CDR1 SGHDT, CDR2 YYEEEE. This CDR3 is 15 amino acids long. Trimming took 1 base from V and 7 from J, leaving 15 bases between them. The CDR3 coding sequence is TGTGCCAGCAGCTTGAGGGCAGGGGAAGGGCAGCCCCAGCATTTT. Translation: CASSLRAGEGQPQHF.

This clone was observed a single time. The V call is TRBV21-1, the J call TRBJ1-5; the table gives TRBD1 as D, unverified against the DNA. TRBV21-1 is termed a pseudogene. The CDR3 sequence is 16 residues long. CDR3 sequence: CASSKGTGGAHQPQHF. CDR3 coding DNA: TGTGCCAGCAGCAAAGGAACAGGGGGCGCGCATCAGCCCCAGCATTTT.

This chain uses TRBV5-4 with TRBJ2-3, with D possibly TRBD2 on 6 matching bases. This CDR3 is 15 amino acids long. Germline V CDR1 and CDR2: SGHNT, YYREEE (reference sequence). Trimming removed 2 bases from V and 1 base from J, with 11 bases in between. The CDR3 is CASSLGGTGTDTQYF. As DNA, the CDR3 is TGTGCCAGCAGCTTAGGCGGGACTGGCACAGATACGCAGTATTTT.

J is TRBJ2-1 and V is TRBV10-2, with D possibly being TRBD1 (5 bases). Trimming left V 7 bases short and J 1 base short, with 8 bases between. In germline, CDR1 is WSHSY, CDR2 SAAADI. The CDR3 totals 13 residues. CDR3 sequence reads: CASTRTSYNEQFF. The DNA of the CDR3 is TGCGCCAGCACCAGGACATCCTACAATGAGCAGTTCTTC.

The chain uses TRBV19 and TRBJ2-5; D gene unclear. Germline V gene sequence: CDR1 LNHDA, CDR2 SQIVND (reference sequence). The CDR3 spans 14 residues. Trimming took 0 bases from V and 5 from J, leaving 10 bases between them. The DNA for the CDR3 is TGTGCCAGTAGTATAGATACTATTTCCGAGACCCAGTACTTC. The encoded protein is CASSIDTISETQYF.

This clone was detected only once. The chain carries TRBV7-2 and TRBJ2-1, with D unclear. V dropped 4 bases and J dropped 6 bases, with 10 bases sitting between them. The CDR3 consists of 13 residues. The germline V gene encodes CDR1 SGHTA and CDR2 FQGNSA. CDR3 region: CASSSHRANEQFF. The CDR3 bases are TGTGCCAGCAGCTCTCACAGAGCCAATGAGCAGTTCTTC.

This clone was recorded a few times. The rearrangement links TRBV28 to TRBJ1-4; D may be TRBD1 (5 bases). Trimming took 8 bases from V and 0 from J, leaving 25 bases between them. This CDR3 comprises 19 residues. In germline, CDR1 is MDHEN, CDR2 SYDVKM. The CDR3 DNA is TGTGCCAGCCCCCCGCCGAATCGGATCGGGGACTCAACTAATGAAAAACTGTTTTTT. This encodes CASPPPNRIGDSTNEKLFF.

The gene calls are TRBV4-1 and TRBJ2-3; 10 positions agree with TRBD1. Germline values: CDR1 MGHRA, CDR2 YSYEKL. CDR3 size: 15 residues. V shed 7 bases, J shed 1 base, and the junction held 5 bases outside the gene matches. The CDR3 coding sequence is TGCGCCAGCAACCCAGGGACAGGGGGCACAGATACGCAGTATTTT. Translated: CASNPGTGGTDTQYF.

This chain joins TRBV12-5 and TRBJ2-2; D uncertain. Germline V CDR1 and CDR2: LGHNT, FRNRAP. CDR3 length: 14 amino acids. The germline V and J ends were trimmed by 1 base and 5 bases, with 8 bases remaining between them. This CDR3 reads CASGLDSRTGELFF. CDR3 nucleotide sequence: TGTGCTAGTGGTTTGGACAGCCGAACCGGGGAGCTGTTTTTT.

The chain carries TRBV19 and TRBJ1-5; D gene uncertain. Trimming shortened V by 4 bases and J by 7 bases, and 11 bases separated the two germline ends. The CDR3 totals 13 residues. The germline gives CDR1 LNHDA, CDR2 SQIVND (reference sequence). This CDR3 reads CASSNYEGQPQHF. The CDR3 DNA reads as TGTGCCAGTAGTAACTATGAAGGCCAGCCCCAGCATTTT.

This clone was counted a few times. J is TRBJ2-1 and V is TRBV15, with 8 positions matching TRBD1. The CDR3 totals 15 residues. Germline CDR1 is LNHNV and CDR2 is YYDKDF (reference sequence). J lost 7 bases, V lost 4 bases, and 9 bases had no gene match. The CDR3 DNA reads as TGTGCCACCAGCATCCCGCAGGGGGCGCGGAATGAGCAGTTCTTC. Translated, it gives CATSIPQGARNEQFF.